The clone carrying this T cell receptor beta chain turned up a few times. This table comes from immunoSEQ multiplex PCR, and its TCRdb copy is limited to in-frame clones, with some not included. Of roughly 100,000 clones listed, 70% to 90% are singletons. This specimen comes from a study of cytomegalovirus exposure and HLA in healthy donors. This CDR3 region has 15 residues. CDR1 is MNHEY and CDR2 is SVGAGI in the germline V gene. Trimming left V 0 bases short and J 3 bases short, with 9 bases between. What was sequenced was PBMCs. The origin of this receptor is a young woman in good health and CMV-seropositive. The chain has TRBV6-5 and TRBJ1-5, with a weak D call TRBD1 (6 bases). Here the CDR3 reads CASSYSTGHNQPQHF. DNA of the CDR3: TGTGCCAGCAGTTACTCAACGGGACACAATCAGCCCCAGCATTTT.